One sample yielded the 22 T cell receptor beta chains listed below, sequenced in a study of blood T cell repertoires in COVID-19. Only in-frame clones appear in the TCRdb table, and some are missing; sequencing was by immunoSEQ multiplex PCR. The table lists about 140,000 clones, about 88% of them singletons. Sequencing was carried out using peripheral blood. The receptor source for this set is a human donor with COVID-19, enrolled during active disease. The donor label of this sample is uncertain.

CDR3 DNA sequence: TGTGCCAGCAGCCCAGGACAGGGTAGGCCCCCATACAATGAGCAGTTCTTC. It codes for CASSPGQGRPPYNEQFF. The genes are TRBV27 and TRBJ2-1, with 8 bases aligning to TRBD1. This CDR3 is 17 amino acids long. Germline CDR1 reads MNHEY; CDR2 reads SMNVEV (reference sequence). J lost 4 bases, V lost 6 bases, and 14 bases had no gene match.

The chain recombines TRBV25-1 with TRBJ2-5; 8 positions match TRBD2. The CDR3 loop spans 16 amino acids. The germline CDR1 and CDR2 sequences are MGHDK and SYGVNS. With V trimmed by 5 bases and J by 2 bases, 10 bases remained unmatched. CDR3: CASSPKPRGAQETQYF. CDR3 bases: TGTGCCAGCAGTCCTAAGCCGCGGGGGGCACAAGAGACCCAGTACTTC.

DNA of the CDR3: TGTGCCAGCAGTTCAGGCCCGAATGAAAAACTGTTTTTT. As protein: CASSSGPNEKLFF. The rearrangement links TRBV6-5 to TRBJ1-4; D is unclear. Trimming left V 4 bases short and J 5 bases short, with 8 bases between. The germline CDR1 and CDR2 sequences are MNHEY and SVGAGI. The CDR3 is made up of 13 amino acids.

V usage is TRBV11-2 and J usage is TRBJ1-1, with 9 bases aligning to TRBD1. In germline, CDR1 is SGHAT, CDR2 FQNNGV. V lost 5 bases to trimming and J lost 10 bases; unmatched junction nucleotides: 5. CDR3 length: 12 amino acids. The CDR3: CASSADRGGAFF. The DNA for the CDR3 is TGTGCCAGCAGCGCGGACAGGGGAGGAGCTTTCTTT.

The sample holds a few counts of this clone. The rearrangement joins TRBV30 to TRBJ1-2; TRBD1 is a possible D gene (5 bases). Germline CDR1 and CDR2: GTSNPN and SVGIG (reference sequence). Trimming removed 8 bases at V and 5 bases at J, with 15 bases between. The CDR3 is 12 residues long. The CDR3 sequence is CAGAGTSYGYTF. The CDR3 DNA reads TGTGCCGGCGCCGGGACTTCTTATGGCTACACCTTC.

This clone was counted only a few times. This chain uses TRBV25-1 with TRBJ1-4, with D possibly TRBD1 on 6 matching bases. The CDR3 length is 17 residues. Germline-derived CDR1 and CDR2 are MGHDK and SYGVNS. The germline V and J ends were trimmed by 1 base and 7 bases, with 19 bases remaining between them. For the CDR3, the DNA is TGTGCCAGCAGTGAATTAGGGGGGGACAAAACCCGTGAAAAACTGTTTTTT. It yields the protein CASSELGGDKTREKLFF.

The rearrangement links TRBV5-4 to TRBJ2-7; 11 positions agree with TRBD2. Unmatched junction bases numbered 6, after V lost 4 bases and J lost 3 bases. Germline CDR1 reads SGHNT; CDR2 reads YYREEE (reference sequence). This CDR3 region has 15 residues. The CDR3 sequence is CASSEGLAEDYEQYF. The CDR3 DNA follows: TGTGCCAGCAGCGAGGGACTAGCGGAAGACTACGAGCAGTACTTC.

The chain has TRBV27 and TRBJ2-6, with D uncertain. V lost 0 bases and J 0 bases, leaving 12 bases between the germline ends. The CDR3 covers 18 residues. Germline loops: CDR1 MNHEY, CDR2 SMNVEV (reference sequence). The DNA for the CDR3 is TGTGCCAGCAGTTTATCGATTCAGCACTACTCTGGGGCCAACGTCCTGACTTTC. Protein: CASSLSIQHYSGANVLTF.

The chain is built from TRBV19 and TRBJ2-7; D gene unclear. CDR1 LNHDA and CDR2 SQIVND come from the germline V gene (reference sequence). V lost 4 bases, J lost 0 bases, and 13 bases lay in between. The CDR3 extends over 15 amino acids. CDR3: CASSTTYSGSYEQYF. In DNA, the CDR3 is TGTGCCAGTAGTACGACTTACTCGGGCTCCTACGAGCAGTACTTC. The full variable domain, rest sourced from reference TRBV19 and TRBJ2-7, is DGGITQSPKYLFRKEGQNVTLSCEQNLNHDAMYWYRQDPGQGLRLIYYSQIVNDFQKGDIAEGYSVSREKKESFPLTVTSAQKNPTAFYLCASSTTYSGSYEQYFGPGTRLTVT.

The genes are TRBV21-1 and TRBJ1-6; TRBD1, the D gene given by the table, was not confirmed from the DNA. TRBV21-1 corresponds to a pseudogene. This CDR3 comprises 14 residues. The CDR3, as DNA: TGTGCCAGCAGCAAGGGGGCCCATAATTCACCCCTCCACTTT. Amino acids: CASSKGAHNSPLHF.

This clone has a single count. The J gene is TRBJ1-2, the V gene TRBV24-1, with a weak D call TRBD1 (6 bases). Germline V gives CDR1 KGHDR, CDR2 SFDVKD. Between the trimmed V and J ends, which lost 3 bases and 7 bases, there was a span of 11 bases. CDR3 length: 13 amino acids. CDR3 bases: TGTGCCACCAGTGATGGACACAGGGCTGGCTACACCTTC. Protein product: CATSDGHRAGYTF.

V gene TRBV5-1 combines with J gene TRBJ1-5; 12 bases agree with TRBD1. V lost 4 bases, J lost 7 bases, and 9 bases stayed unmatched. Germline assignment: CDR1 SGHRS and CDR2 YFSETQ. The CDR3 loop spans 16 amino acids. The CDR3 is CASSPGTGGFGQPQHF. As DNA, the CDR3 is TGCGCCAGCAGCCCTGGGACAGGGGGCTTTGGGCAGCCCCAGCATTTT.

This clone was detected many times. DNA for the CDR3: TGTGCCAGCTCACCACCGGGACAGGGGTTTAACTATGGCTACACCTTC. The encoded protein is CASSPPGQGFNYGYTF. The chain carries TRBV18 and TRBJ1-2; 10 nucleotides agree with TRBD1. The CDR3 length is 16 residues. The germline V gene has CDR1 KGHSH and CDR2 LQKENI. J was trimmed by 1 base and V by 0 bases; bases with no gene match: 2.

This clone was found a few times. Other DNA sequences from this sample encode an identical CDR3 as well. The V call is TRBV19, the J call TRBJ1-6; D remains unclear. The germline V and J ends were trimmed by 6 bases and 6 bases, with 6 bases remaining between them. The CDR3 runs 12 residues. CDR1 and CDR2 (germline): LNHDA, SQIVND (reference sequence). The CDR3: CASSLLNSPLHF. In DNA form, the CDR3 reads TGTGCCAGTAGCTTACTTAATTCACCCCTCCACTTT.

The chain couples TRBV5-1 to TRBJ1-2; D uncertain. Deletions cut 3 bases from V and 8 bases from J, with 14 bases between. There are 13 residues in the CDR3. Germline loops: CDR1 SGHRS, CDR2 YFSETQ. The CDR3 DNA sequence: TGCGCCAGCAGCTCAGACACGGTATTAGGCTACACCTTC. Translating it yields CASSSDTVLGYTF.

V is TRBV7-3 and J is TRBJ1-2; no definite D call. Germline assignment: CDR1 SGHTA and CDR2 FQGTGA. The CDR3 spans 13 residues. V dropped 5 bases and J dropped 4 bases, with 11 bases sitting between them. The CDR3 reads CASSRGGLYGYTF. The CDR3 DNA sequence: TGTGCCAGCAGCCGGGGAGGCCTCTATGGCTACACCTTC.

The chain links TRBV2 to TRBJ1-4; D unclear. Trimming stripped 4 bases from V and 4 bases from J, with 10 bases between. The CDR3 length is 14 residues. Germline V gene lookup returns CDR1 SNHLY and CDR2 FYNNEI. In DNA, the CDR3 is TGTGCCAGCAGTGCCCTCAGAAATAATGAAAAACTGTTTTTT. This sequence encodes CASSALRNNEKLFF.

The rearrangement uses TRBV11-3 and TRBJ2-1; TRBD2 matches 13 bases. The CDR3 runs to 18 residues. Germline values: CDR1 SGHNT, CDR2 YENEEA. V gave up 4 bases and J gave up 4 bases; unmatched junction bases: 10. The CDR3 loop reads CASSSPGTSGTLYNEQFF. CDR3 coding DNA: TGTGCCAGCAGCTCACCCGGGACTAGCGGGACATTATACAATGAGCAGTTCTTC.

CDR3 protein: CASSPYEQDTQYF. The CDR3 region has the DNA TGTGCCAGCAGCCCCTATGAGCAAGATACGCAGTATTTT. This chain uses TRBV9 with TRBJ2-3; D remains ambiguous. The CDR3 length is 13 residues. The V gene's germline CDR1 is SGDLS and CDR2 YYNGEE. V gave up 4 bases and J gave up 5 bases, with 11 bases separating them.

This clone was found once. This sequence joins TRBV5-1 and TRBJ2-1; 9 nucleotides match TRBD1. V gave up 4 bases and J gave up 4 bases; unmatched junction bases: 6. Germline V CDR1 and CDR2: SGHRS, YFSETQ. The CDR3 runs 15 residues. The CDR3 DNA is TGCGCCAGCAGCCGGACAGGGGCCGCGTACAATGAGCAGTTCTTC. It yields the protein CASSRTGAAYNEQFF.

This clone was found a few times. V usage is TRBV11-2 and J usage is TRBJ1-2; 7 positions match TRBD1. Looked up from germline, CDR1 is SGHAT and CDR2 is FQNNGV. The CDR3 loop spans 15 amino acids. V gave up 0 bases and J gave up 4 bases; unmatched junction bases: 5. Here the CDR3 DNA reads TGTGCCAGCAGCTTAGATTTAGGGACAGTCTATGGCTACACCTTC. Translated: CASSLDLGTVYGYTF.

This chain uses TRBV19 with TRBJ1-3; possibly TRBD1 for D (5 bases). V lost 6 bases and J lost 2, with 14 bases in between. This CDR3 contains 15 residues. Germline V gene lookup returns CDR1 LNHDA and CDR2 SQIVND (reference sequence). The CDR3 DNA reads TGTGCCAGTAGCTACACCACGGGGGCTGGAAACACCATATATTTT. Its protein is CASSYTTGAGNTIYF.